Described below is a single T cell receptor (beta chain) sequence and its context. Clones were read by immunoSEQ multiplex PCR, and TCRdb kept only the in-frame ones, dropping some. The sample carries fewer than 650,000 clones, about 89% recorded once. Germline V gene sequence: CDR1 SGDLS, CDR2 YYNGEE. J was trimmed by 5 bases and V by 3 bases; bases with no gene match: 8. This CDR3 is built from 15 residues. This specimen belongs to a study of blood T cell repertoires in COVID-19. Study at large: Samples came from the United States, Italy and Spain, spanning acute and convalescent COVID-19. T cells, B-cell-depleted T cells, or PBMCs supplied cDNA or gDNA.

V gene TRBV9 combines with J gene TRBJ1-1; 9 bases align to TRBD1. The sample comprised peripheral blood. This clonotype was obtained from a woman aged 45-65 years with COVID-19, enrolled during active disease. CDR3 sequence: CASSGRQGDWTEAFF. The CDR3 DNA follows: TGTGCCAGCAGCGGCCGACAGGGGGATTGGACTGAAGCTTTCTTT.